Reported below is one T cell receptor (beta chain). No antigen is known for it. The data were taken from a study of cytotoxic CD8 clonotypes in ibrutinib-treated CLL. Study observations and caveats: Higher circulating CD8+ T-cell counts strongly accompanied higher baseline clonality, above age-matched healthy donors.

Between the trimmed V and J ends, which lost 0 bases and 3 bases, there was a span of 12 bases. The CDR3 sequence is 15 residues long. Germline CDR1 reads MGHRA; CDR2 reads YSYEKL. The data were produced by immunoSEQ multiplex PCR, yet TCRdb's version contains in-frame clones alone and is incomplete. The sample holds under 300,000 clones, 76% seen once. The sequence was collected from a human donor with chronic lymphocytic leukemia. The chain couples TRBV4-1 to TRBJ2-7; either TRBD1 or TRBD2 may fit D (5 bases each). The sample here was PBMCs, taken at disease progression, from a patient treated with ibrutinib. CDR3 sequence reads: CASSQDGTPLYEQYF. DNA of the CDR3: TGCGCCAGCAGCCAAGATGGGACCCCCCTCTACGAGCAGTACTTC.